A selection of T cell receptor beta chains follows, all from one sample in a study of blood T cell repertoires in COVID-19. Repertoires were generated with immunoSEQ multiplex PCR, while TCRdb's copy carries only in-frame clones and drops some. The table shows 15,000 or so clones, with 87% occurring only once. The sequenced material came from peripheral blood. The receptors here all came from a human donor in a cohort sampled during active COVID-19. Each CDR3 is given with its conserved first and last residue. Fields, in order: CDR3 length, J gene, V gene, CDR3 protein.

length: 12
J: TRBJ2-7
V: TRBV6-5
CDR3: CASSYSGTGEYF

length: 20
J: TRBJ2-5
V: TRBV9
CDR3: CASSAPTPGTGASLQETQYF

length: 17
J: TRBJ2-1
V: TRBV29-1
CDR3: CSASSGTSGATYNEQFF

length: 14
J: TRBJ2-7
V: TRBV5-5
CDR3: CASSSGGQEYEQYF

length: 15
J: TRBJ2-1
V: TRBV13
CDR3: CASSFLALSGNEQFF

length: 16
J: TRBJ1-5
V: TRBV4-1
CDR3: CASSQEGGRLNQPQHF

length: 13
J: TRBJ1-1
V: TRBV7-9
CDR3: CASSWTANTEAFF

length: 16
J: TRBJ2-5
V: TRBV27
CDR3: CASSFVSDAPSGTQYF

length: 14
J: TRBJ2-5
V: TRBV11-3
CDR3: CASSSGQSQETQYF

length: 16
J: TRBJ1-4
V: TRBV5-5
CDR3: CASSLGPLTTNEKLFF

length: 16
J: TRBJ2-5
V: TRBV7-6
CDR3: CASSLGAGGSIETQYF

length: 19
J: TRBJ1-5
V: TRBV6-2/TRBV6-3
CDR3: CASSRIGTGARRSNQPQHF

length: 16
J: TRBJ1-1
V: TRBV6-6
CDR3: CASSPRTGGGPWEAFF

length: 11
J: TRBJ1-1
V: TRBV20-1
CDR3: CSANRNTEAFF

length: 12
J: TRBJ1-1
V: TRBV7-2
CDR3: CASSPYQGEAFF

length: 13
J: TRBJ1-1
V: TRBV5-6
CDR3: CASSASLGTEAFF

length: 16
J: TRBJ2-3
V: TRBV7-8
CDR3: CASSLVPSGRRDTQYF

length: 12
J: TRBJ2-1
V: TRBV29-1
CDR3: CSVGQAYNEQFF

length: 13
J: TRBJ1-6
V: TRBV9
CDR3: CASSVGERSPLHF

length: 13
J: TRBJ2-7
V: TRBV29-1
CDR3: CSVILTGSGEQYF

length: 16
J: TRBJ2-3
V: TRBV7-6
CDR3: CASSFGTEVATDTQYF

length: 15
J: TRBJ1-1
V: TRBV6-6
CDR3: CASSYSQNRASEAFF

length: 14
J: TRBJ2-2
V: TRBV27
CDR3: CASSLRTGFGELFF

length: 16
J: TRBJ2-1
V: TRBV4-3
CDR3: CASSQEGSSGYNEQFF

length: 13
J: TRBJ2-7
V: TRBV7-3
CDR3: CASSLAPPGEQYF

length: 15
J: TRBJ2-1
V: TRBV11-1
CDR3: CASSLAGEVRSEQFF

length: 15
J: TRBJ2-7
V: TRBV4-1
CDR3: CASSQVLAGGSEQYF

length: 12
J: TRBJ2-5
V: TRBV6-5
CDR3: CASSYPGETQYF

length: 12
J: TRBJ2-7
V: TRBV20-1
CDR3: CSASSGNYEQYF

length: 14
J: TRBJ1-2
V: TRBV5-5
CDR3: CASSSRTTYYGYTF

length: 17
J: TRBJ2-3
V: TRBV4-3
CDR3: CASSQDPGGTSTDTQYF

length: 13
J: TRBJ1-2
V: TRBV5-4
CDR3: CASSWDRGYGYTF

length: 19
J: TRBJ2-6
V: TRBV9
CDR3: CASSVAGTGLSSGANVLTF

length: 18
J: TRBJ2-3
V: TRBV9
CDR3: CASSMGLAGATPTDTQYF

length: 15
J: TRBJ2-2
V: TRBV7-2
CDR3: CASRTGTGDAGELFF

length: 14
J: TRBJ2-2
V: TRBV27
CDR3: CASSFWQNTGELFF

length: 15
J: TRBJ2-7
V: TRBV18
CDR3: CASSPRFRTVYEQYF

length: 17
J: TRBJ2-3
V: TRBV24-1
CDR3: CATSARPPLTGGDTQYF

length: 13
J: TRBJ1-2
V: TRBV4-1
CDR3: CASSHSTGYGYTF

length: 22
J: TRBJ2-4
V: TRBV5-1
CDR3: CASSFTEEGQGVVGYGKNIQYF

length: 13
J: TRBJ2-1
V: TRBV29-1
CDR3: CSVAADLYNEQFF